A single TCR beta chain is shown here with its context. What it binds is not known. The germline V gene has CDR1 LGHNA and CDR2 YNFKEQ. V was clipped by 4 bases and J by 5 bases, with 3 bases between them. CDR3 length: 11 residues. The source of the sample is a study of beta chain features in type 1 diabetes. Across the whole study: Examination covered around 98,000,000 sorted cells spanning all samples.

The isolated RNA, all of it, was reverse transcribed, so expressed TCRB transcripts were what got sequenced. Profiling relied on immunoSEQ multiplex PCR, and the TCRdb table lists in-frame clones only, not all of them. The sample shows over 500,000 clones, roughly a sixth of them seen only once. General study results and limits: TCRB CDR3 length was moderately but significantly reduced in all four CD4+ subsets of Type 1 diabetes patients.

Sequences were obtained from naive CD4+ T cells from blood. V is TRBV4-2 and J is TRBJ2-1; no clear D gene. This clonotype was obtained from a man in his late teens or twenties in good health. The CDR3 is CASSLDNEQFF. The CDR3 bases are TGTGCCAGCAGCCTCGACAATGAGCAGTTCTTC.